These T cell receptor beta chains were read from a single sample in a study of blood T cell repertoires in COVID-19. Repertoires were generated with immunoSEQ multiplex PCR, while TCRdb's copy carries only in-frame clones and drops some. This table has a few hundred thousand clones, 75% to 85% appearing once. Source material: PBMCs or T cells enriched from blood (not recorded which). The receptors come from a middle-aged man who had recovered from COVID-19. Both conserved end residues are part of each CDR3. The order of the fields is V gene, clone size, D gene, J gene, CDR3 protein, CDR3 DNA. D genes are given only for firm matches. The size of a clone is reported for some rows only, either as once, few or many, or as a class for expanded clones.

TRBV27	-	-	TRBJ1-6	CASSLGHSLSPLHF	TGTGCCAGCAGTTTGGGACACTCATTATCACCCCTCCACTTT
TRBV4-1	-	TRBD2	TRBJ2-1	CASSPSLGLAENNEQFF	TGCGCCAGCAGCCCATCCTTGGGACTAGCGGAAAACAATGAGCAGTTCTTC
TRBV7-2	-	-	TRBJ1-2	CASSLELLDWSGYTF	TGTGCCAGCAGCTTAGAGTTGTTAGATTGGAGTGGCTACACCTTC
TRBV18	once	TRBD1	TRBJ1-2	CASSLNKGQGYGYTF	TGTGCCAGCTCACTTAACAAGGGACAGGGATATGGCTACACCTTC
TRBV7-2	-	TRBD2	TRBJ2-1	CASSLTGLAGPSSYNEQFF	TGTGCCAGCAGCTTGACGGGACTAGCGGGACCGAGCTCCTACAATGAGCAGTTCTTC
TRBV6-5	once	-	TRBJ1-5	CASSLGGSNQPQHF	TGTGCCAGCAGTTTAGGCGGTAGCAATCAGCCCCAGCATTTT
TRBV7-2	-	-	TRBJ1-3	CASSAGGSGNTIYF	TGTGCCAGCAGCGCGGGGGGGAGTGGAAACACCATATATTTT
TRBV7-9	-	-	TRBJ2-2	CAFQTSTGELFF	TGTGCCTTTCAAACGAGCACCGGGGAGCTGTTTTTT
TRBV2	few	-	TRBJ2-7	CASSPDRPETYEQYF	TGTGCCAGCAGTCCCGACAGACCCGAGACCTACGAGCAGTACTTC
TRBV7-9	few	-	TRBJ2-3	CASSFGQGIVFETDTQYF	TGTGCCAGCAGCTTTGGGCAGGGGATAGTCTTTGAAACAGATACGCAGTATTTT
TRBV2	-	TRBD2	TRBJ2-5	CASNPRGSQETQYF	TGTGCCAGCAATCCGCGGGGGTCCCAAGAGACCCAGTACTTC
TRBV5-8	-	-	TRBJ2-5	CASSTGSRSNQETQYF	TGTGCCAGCAGCACGGGTTCTAGGTCGAACCAAGAGACCCAGTACTTC
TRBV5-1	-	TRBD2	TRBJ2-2	CASSFLVAASGGAGELFF	TGCGCCAGCAGCTTCCTGGTCGCGGCTAGCGGGGGGGCCGGGGAGCTGTTTTTT
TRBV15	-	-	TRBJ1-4	CATSRDRRNEKLFF	TGTGCCACCAGCAGAGATAGGCGGAATGAAAAACTGTTTTTT
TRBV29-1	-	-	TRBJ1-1	CSVGRGAGNTEAFF	TGCAGCGTTGGGAGGGGCGCGGGGAACACTGAAGCTTTCTTT
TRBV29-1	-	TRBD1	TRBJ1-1	CSVKTGVNTEAFF	TGCAGCGTCAAGACAGGGGTGAACACTGAAGCTTTCTTT
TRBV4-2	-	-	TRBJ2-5	CASSQEAAPGGETQYF	TGTGCCAGCAGCCAAGAGGCGGCCCCCGGAGGGGAGACCCAGTACTTC
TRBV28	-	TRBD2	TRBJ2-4	CASSPGTSGGAGNIQYF	TGTGCCAGCAGTCCGGGGACTAGCGGGGGGGCCGGAAACATTCAGTACTTC
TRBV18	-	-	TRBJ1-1	CASSTKMDSEAFF	TGTGCCAGCTCAACTAAGATGGACAGTGAAGCTTTCTTT
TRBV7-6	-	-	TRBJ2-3	CASSPRTLGPSSTDTQYF	TGTGCCAGCAGCCCTCGGACCTTGGGGCCTTCTAGCACAGATACGCAGTATTTT
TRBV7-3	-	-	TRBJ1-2	CASSLGGQNYGYTF	TGTGCCAGCAGCTTAGGAGGGCAGAACTATGGCTACACCTTC
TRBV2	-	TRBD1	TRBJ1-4	CASNIRGGGNEKLFF	TGTGCCAGCAATATACGAGGGGGCGGTAATGAAAAACTGTTTTTT
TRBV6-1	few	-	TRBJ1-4	CASSEEAGAGEKLFF	TGTGCCAGCAGTGAAGAGGCGGGGGCCGGTGAAAAACTGTTTTTT
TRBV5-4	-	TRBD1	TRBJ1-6	CASSPGTVNSPLHF	TGTGCCAGCAGCCCCGGGACAGTTAATTCACCCCTCCACTTT
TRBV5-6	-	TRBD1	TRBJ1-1	CASSLTGGSWNTEAFF	TGTGCCAGCAGCTTAACAGGGGGGTCCTGGAACACTGAAGCTTTCTTT
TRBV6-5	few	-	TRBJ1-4	CASSYGRRETNEKLFF	TGTGCCAGCAGTTACGGGCGGCGGGAGACTAATGAAAAACTGTTTTTT
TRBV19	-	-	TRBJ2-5	CASSFLDTAGAQYF	TGTGCCAGTAGTTTCCTAGACACGGCCGGGGCCCAGTACTTC
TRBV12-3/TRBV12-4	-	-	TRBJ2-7	CASRGVGSYEQYF	TGTGCCAGCCGCGGCGTCGGCTCCTACGAGCAGTACTTC
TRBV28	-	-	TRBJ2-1	CASSPGLGGLGGNEQFF	TGTGCCAGCAGCCCCGGATTGGGGGGTCTCGGAGGAAATGAGCAGTTCTTC
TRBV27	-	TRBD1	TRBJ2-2	CASRTHGQGKLFF	TGTGCCAGCAGAACGCACGGACAGGGCAAGCTGTTTTTT
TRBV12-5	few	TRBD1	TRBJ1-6	CASGSGQGVNSPLHF	TGTGCTAGTGGCTCCGGACAGGGGGTTAATTCACCCCTCCACTTT